This T cell receptor beta chain was sequenced in a study of shared clonotypes between healthy human individuals. Study at large: CD4 naive cells filled three plates per donor, CD4 memory three, CD8 naive two and CD8 memory one.

Measured with immunoSEQ multiplex PCR; TCRdb has only the in-frame clones, and not every one. In the table there are about 820,000 clones, 80% to 95% of which are singletons. As to this clone: The sample holds other DNA sequences that translate to the same CDR3.

CDR3 length: 11 residues. The germline V gene encodes CDR1 LGHNA and CDR2 YSLEER. Trimming took off 3 bases at V and 6 bases at J, with 3 bases between the two ends. The naive CD8 subset, CD45RO-negative cells positively selected for CCR7, excluded terminally differentiated effector memory CD45RA+ cells. This clonotype was sampled from a man between 25 and 39 years old in good health. The sequenced sample consisted of naive CD8+ T cells sorted from blood. The rearrangement uses TRBV4-3 and TRBJ2-1, with D unclear. CDR3 bases: TGCGCCAGCAGCCAGCTCAATGAGCAGTTCTTC. Translation gives CASSQLNEQFF.